These 17 T cell receptor beta chains share one sample of origin, sequenced in a study of T cell changes during pregnancy in multiple sclerosis. Sequenced by immunoSEQ multiplex PCR; TCRdb stores in-frame clones only, minus some. The sample records 40,000 to 55,000 clones, around 94% being singletons. The sequencing input was peripheral blood. The source of these receptors is a female donor with multiple sclerosis, enrolled in a pregnancy study.

The chain joins TRBV6-5 to TRBJ2-1; D is perhaps TRBD1 or TRBD2 (6 bases each). The germline V gene encodes CDR1 MNHEY and CDR2 SVGAGI. V was clipped by 8 bases and J by 5 bases, with 16 bases between them. The CDR3 consists of 14 residues. CDR3 amino acids: CASGGGVTHNEQFF. The CDR3 DNA follows: TGTGCCAGCGGGGGCGGGGTAACACACAATGAGCAGTTCTTC.

This clone occurred once. The rearrangement joins TRBV15 to TRBJ2-7; TRBD1 matches 7 bases. Germline CDR1 LNHNV, CDR2 YYDKDF (reference sequence). This CDR3 is built from 15 residues. V lost 3 bases, J lost 2 bases, and 7 bases stayed unmatched. CDR3 bases: TGTGCCACCAGCAGGGGGACAGCGGCCACCTACGAGCAGTACTTC. Amino acids: CATSRGTAATYEQYF.

The chain recombines TRBV5-1 with TRBJ2-3; D is perhaps TRBD2 (6 bases). The ends were cut back, 5 bases at V and 3 bases at J, with 16 bases in the middle. Germline loops: CDR1 SGHRS, CDR2 YFSETQ. This CDR3 is 15 amino acids long. The CDR3 DNA reads as TGCGCCAGCAGTTTGCTAGCGATGGCAACAGATACGCAGTATTTT. Its protein product is CASSLLAMATDTQYF.

This sequence joins TRBV4-1 and TRBJ2-1, with D perhaps TRBD2 (5 bases). The CDR3 spans 14 residues. Trimming cost V 4 bases and J 5 bases, with 12 bases left between them. Germline V gives CDR1 MGHRA, CDR2 YSYEKL. Here the CDR3 reads CASSRYEGDNEQFF. The CDR3 DNA reads as TGCGCCAGCAGCCGATATGAGGGAGACAATGAGCAGTTCTTC.

The rearrangement links TRBV5-1 to TRBJ2-3, with 7 bases matching TRBD2. V shed 5 bases and J 2 bases; nucleotides not matched to a gene: 11. Germline values: CDR1 SGHRS, CDR2 YFSETQ. The CDR3 totals 16 residues. The CDR3 here is CASSWEGRVDTDTQYF. The CDR3 bases are TGCGCCAGCAGTTGGGAGGGCAGGGTGGACACAGATACGCAGTATTTT.

The genes are TRBV7-9 and TRBJ2-7; D not certain. CDR3 length: 11 amino acids. CDR1 SEHNR and CDR2 FQNEAQ come from the germline V gene (reference sequence). Trimming cost V 5 bases and J 3 bases, with 5 bases left between them. CDR3 protein: CASSPDYEQYF. The CDR3 DNA reads as TGTGCCAGCAGCCCCGACTACGAGCAGTACTTC.

The chain has TRBV19 and TRBJ1-3; no reliable D call. Germline CDR1 reads LNHDA; CDR2 reads SQIVND (reference sequence). Trimming removed 7 bases from V and 0 bases from J, with 10 bases in between. The CDR3 has 14 residues. CDR3 DNA sequence: TGTGCCAGTACCCTCTCGGGCTCTGGAAACACCATATATTTT. Protein: CASTLSGSGNTIYF.

J is TRBJ1-2 and V is TRBV7-9; 7 bases are a match to TRBD1. Trimming at V came to 2 bases and at J to 4 bases, leaving 4 bases not matched to a gene. This CDR3 has 14 residues. In germline, CDR1 is SEHNR, CDR2 FQNEAQ (reference sequence). The DNA of the CDR3 is TGTGCCAGCAGCTTACACGACAGGGTCTATGGCTACACCTTC. It is translated as CASSLHDRVYGYTF. The complete variable domain, with remaining parts taken from reference TRBV7-9 and TRBJ1-2, reads DTGVSQNPRHKITKRGQNVTFRCDPISEHNRLYWYRQTLGQGPEFLTYFQNEAQLEKSRLLSDRFSAERPKGSFSTLEIQRTEQGDSAMYLCASSLHDRVYGYTFGSGTRLTVV.

The J gene is TRBJ2-1, the V gene TRBV6-5, with a tentative D call TRBD2 (6 bases). Trimming removed 5 bases from V and 7 bases from J, with 12 bases in between. Germline loops: CDR1 MNHEY, CDR2 SVGAGI. This CDR3 has 13 residues. Here the CDR3 reads CASSPYGGNEQFF. CDR3 nucleotide sequence: TGTGCCAGCAGTCCATATGGGGGGAATGAGCAGTTCTTC.

This chain connects TRBV28 to TRBJ2-7, with D possibly matching TRBD1 (6 bases). V was trimmed by 3 bases and J by 0 bases, leaving 15 bases between them. Germline V gives CDR1 MDHEN, CDR2 SYDVKM. The CDR3 contains 16 residues. The CDR3 DNA follows: TGTGCCAGCAGTTTGGCCAGGGGTAGAATCTCCTACGAGCAGTACTTC. This sequence encodes CASSLARGRISYEQYF.

V gene TRBV29-1 combines with J gene TRBJ1-5; 8 bases are shared with TRBD1. Germline-derived CDR1 and CDR2 are SQVTM and ANQGSEA. The CDR3 runs to 13 residues. Trimming removed 5 bases from V and 6 bases from J; junction bases left unmatched: 6. CDR3 coding DNA: TGCAGCGTTCAAACAGGGGGTGGTCAGCCCCAGCATTTT. Protein sequence: CSVQTGGGQPQHF.

This clone was seen only once. The chain links TRBV11-2 to TRBJ1-4, with 7 bases aligning to TRBD1. V lost 3 bases, J lost 6 bases, and 4 bases stayed unmatched. The CDR3 length is 14 residues. From germline, CDR1 is SGHAT and CDR2 FQNNGV. The CDR3 DNA reads as TGTGCCAGCAGCTTCGGACAGGAATATGAAAAACTGTTTTTT. It codes for CASSFGQEYEKLFF.

The V call is TRBV7-2, the J call TRBJ1-2; TRBD1 might be the D (5 bases). From germline, CDR1 is SGHTA and CDR2 FQGNSA. This CDR3 region has 14 residues. V shed 5 bases and J shed 8 bases, with 18 bases lying between them. In DNA form, the CDR3 reads TGTGCCAGCAGCCAAGCGGTTCCAGGGTCGGGCTACACCTTC. Translating gives CASSQAVPGSGYTF.

The V gene is TRBV18, the J gene TRBJ2-1, with D possibly being TRBD1 (6 bases). The CDR3 totals 15 residues. With 6 bases removed from V and 10 bases from J, the gap between germline ends came to 22 bases. The germline gives CDR1 KGHSH, CDR2 LQKENI. CDR3 region: CASSRGSGRGEEQFF. CDR3 DNA: TGTGCCAGCTCGAGGGGGAGCGGACGCGGAGAGGAGCAGTTCTTC.

The chain is built from TRBV7-2 and TRBJ2-7; 9 bases agree with TRBD2. V gave up 3 bases and J gave up 6 bases; unmatched junction bases: 15. Germline values: CDR1 SGHTA, CDR2 FQGNSA. This CDR3 is 17 amino acids long. The CDR3 protein is CASSFRLSAGGGLEQYF. The CDR3, as DNA: TGTGCCAGCAGCTTCAGGTTGTCAGCGGGAGGCGGTCTCGAGCAGTACTTC.

This chain connects TRBV6-6 to TRBJ2-3, with 9 bases fitting TRBD2. The CDR3 covers 15 residues. From germline, CDR1 is MNHNY and CDR2 SVGAGI (reference sequence). V shed 6 bases and J 6 bases; nucleotides not matched to a gene: 10. CDR3 in amino acids: CASRSIAGVGDTQYF. Here the CDR3 DNA reads TGTGCCAGCAGATCTATAGCGGGAGTAGGGGATACGCAGTATTTT.

J is TRBJ1-2 and V is TRBV7-2; no reliable D call. CDR3 size: 14 residues. The V end lost 8 bases, the J end lost 8 bases, and 21 bases lay between the germline ends. Germline lookup yields CDR1 SGHTA and CDR2 FQGNSA. The CDR3 nucleotides are TGTGCCAGCCGCGGTGGAAGTGAGGCGCAGGGCTACACCTTC. Amino acids: CASRGGSEAQGYTF.